Sequencing of this T cell receptor (beta chain) was carried out in a study of graft-versus-host responses after intestinal transplantation. Study observations and caveats: After transplant, early declines in HvG clones were associated with peak levels of circulating GvH clones.

Measured with immunoSEQ multiplex PCR; TCRdb has only the in-frame clones, and not every one. The data contain 90,000 to 130,000 clones, about 92% of them singletons. Note on this clone: Its target is unknown.

The clonotype originates from a human donor who was the organ donor for an intestinal transplant. Sequenced material: unstimulated CD8+ T cells sorted from spleen or lymph node cells, taken before transplant.

CDR3 sequence (DNA): TGTGCCAGTCACCCCTACAGGGGATTGGCTGAAGCTTTCTTT. Its protein is CASHPYRGLAEAFF. The V gene is TRBV27, the J gene TRBJ1-1, with 7 positions matching TRBD1. The CDR3 has 14 amino acids. Unmatched junction bases numbered 13, after V lost 9 bases and J lost 6 bases. The germline gives CDR1 MNHEY, CDR2 SMNVEV (reference sequence).